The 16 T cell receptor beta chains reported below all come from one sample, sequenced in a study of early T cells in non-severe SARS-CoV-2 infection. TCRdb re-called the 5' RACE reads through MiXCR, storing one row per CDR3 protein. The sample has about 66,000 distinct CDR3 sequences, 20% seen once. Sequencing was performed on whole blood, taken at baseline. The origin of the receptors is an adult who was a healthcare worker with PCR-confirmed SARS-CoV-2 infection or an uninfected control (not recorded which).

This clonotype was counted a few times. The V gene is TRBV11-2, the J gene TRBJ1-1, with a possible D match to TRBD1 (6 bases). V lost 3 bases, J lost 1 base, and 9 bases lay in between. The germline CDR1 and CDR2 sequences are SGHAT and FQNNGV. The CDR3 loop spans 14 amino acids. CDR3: CASSFGQRNTEAFF. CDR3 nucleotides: TGTGCCAGCAGCTTCGGACAGAGGAACACTGAAGCTTTCTTT.

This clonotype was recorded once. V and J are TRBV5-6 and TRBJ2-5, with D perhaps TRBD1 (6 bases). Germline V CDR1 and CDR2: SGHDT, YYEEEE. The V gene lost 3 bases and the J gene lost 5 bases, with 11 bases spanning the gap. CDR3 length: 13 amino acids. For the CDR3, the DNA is TGTGCCAGCAGCTCAGGGGCCAGGGAGACCCAGTACTTC. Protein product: CASSSGARETQYF. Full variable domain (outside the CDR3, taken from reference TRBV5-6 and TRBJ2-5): DAGVTQSPTHLIKTRGQQVTLRCSPKSGHDTVSWYQQALGQGPQFIFQYYEEEERQRGNFPDRFSGHQFPNYSSELNVNALLLGDSALYLCASSSGARETQYFGPGTRLLVL.

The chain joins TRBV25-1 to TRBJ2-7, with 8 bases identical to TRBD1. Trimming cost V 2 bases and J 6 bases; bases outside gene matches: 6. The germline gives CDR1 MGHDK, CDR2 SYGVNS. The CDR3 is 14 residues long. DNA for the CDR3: TGTGCCAGCAGTGAACAGGGGGCGCGGGTCGAGCAGTACTTC. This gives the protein CASSEQGARVEQYF.

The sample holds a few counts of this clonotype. The CDR3 spells CASRRTVGEQYF. The CDR3, as DNA: TGTGCCAGCAGGCGGACAGTCGGCGAGCAGTACTTC. The chain carries TRBV6-5 and TRBJ2-7, with D perhaps TRBD1 (6 bases). Germline loops: CDR1 MNHEY, CDR2 SVGAGI. Trimming cost V 6 bases and J 6 bases, with 12 bases left between them. This CDR3 is built from 12 residues.

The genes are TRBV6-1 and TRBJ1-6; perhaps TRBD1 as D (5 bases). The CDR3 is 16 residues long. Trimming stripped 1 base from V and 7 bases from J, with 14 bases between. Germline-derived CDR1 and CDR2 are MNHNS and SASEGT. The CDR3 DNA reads TGTGCCAGCAGTGAAGTTGGGGGTGTCTTGAATTCACCCCTCCACTTT. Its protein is CASSEVGGVLNSPLHF.

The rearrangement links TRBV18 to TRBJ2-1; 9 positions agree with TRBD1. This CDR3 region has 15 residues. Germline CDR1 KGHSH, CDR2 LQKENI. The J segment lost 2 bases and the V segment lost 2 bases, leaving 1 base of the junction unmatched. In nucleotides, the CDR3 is TGTGCCAGCTCACCAGGGACAGGGACCTACAATGAGCAGTTCTTC. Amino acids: CASSPGTGTYNEQFF.

CDR3 bases: TGTGCCATCAGTGAGTCGAATGGGGATGGAACCCAGTACTTC. Encoded protein: CAISESNGDGTQYF. The V gene is TRBV10-3, the J gene TRBJ2-5, with unresolved D. CDR1 and CDR2 (germline): ENHRY, SYGVKD. The V end was cut by 0 bases, the J end by 8 bases, with 13 bases between. There are 14 residues in the CDR3.

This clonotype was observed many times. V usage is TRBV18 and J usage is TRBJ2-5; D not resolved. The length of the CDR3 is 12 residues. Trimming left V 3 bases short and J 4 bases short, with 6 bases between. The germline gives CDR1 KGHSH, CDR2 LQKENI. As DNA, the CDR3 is TGTGCCAGCTCACCGTGGGGAGAGACCCAGTACTTC. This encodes CASSPWGETQYF.

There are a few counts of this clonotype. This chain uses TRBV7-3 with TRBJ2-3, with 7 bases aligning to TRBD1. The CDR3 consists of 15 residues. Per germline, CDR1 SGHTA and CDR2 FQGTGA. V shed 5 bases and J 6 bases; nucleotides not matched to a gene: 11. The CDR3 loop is CASSARGGPGDTQYF. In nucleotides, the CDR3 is TGTGCCAGCAGCGCCCGAGGGGGCCCAGGGGATACGCAGTATTTT.

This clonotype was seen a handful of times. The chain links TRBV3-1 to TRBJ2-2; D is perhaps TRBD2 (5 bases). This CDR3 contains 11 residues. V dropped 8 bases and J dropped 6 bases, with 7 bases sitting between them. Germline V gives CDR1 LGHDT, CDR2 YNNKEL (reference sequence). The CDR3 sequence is CASAGAGELFF. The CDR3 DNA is TGTGCCAGCGCCGGGGCCGGGGAGCTGTTTTTT.

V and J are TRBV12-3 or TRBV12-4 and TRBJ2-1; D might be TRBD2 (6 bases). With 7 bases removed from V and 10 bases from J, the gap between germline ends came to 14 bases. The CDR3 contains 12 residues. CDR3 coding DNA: TGTGCCAGCACCTACGGTGGGGGGGAGCAGTTCTTC. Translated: CASTYGGGEQFF.

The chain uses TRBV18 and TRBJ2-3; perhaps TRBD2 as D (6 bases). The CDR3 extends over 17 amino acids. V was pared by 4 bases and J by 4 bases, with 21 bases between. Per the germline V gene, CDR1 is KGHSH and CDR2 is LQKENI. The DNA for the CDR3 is TGTGCCAGCTCACTTCCTACTAGCTCCCTTCCCGCAGATACGCAGTATTTT. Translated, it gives CASSLPTSSLPADTQYF.

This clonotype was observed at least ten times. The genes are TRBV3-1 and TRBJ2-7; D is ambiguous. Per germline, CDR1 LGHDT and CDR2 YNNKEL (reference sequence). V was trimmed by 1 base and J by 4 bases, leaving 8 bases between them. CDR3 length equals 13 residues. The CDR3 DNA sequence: TGTGCCAGCAGCCAAGGACTGGTTTACGAGCAGTACTTC. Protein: CASSQGLVYEQYF.

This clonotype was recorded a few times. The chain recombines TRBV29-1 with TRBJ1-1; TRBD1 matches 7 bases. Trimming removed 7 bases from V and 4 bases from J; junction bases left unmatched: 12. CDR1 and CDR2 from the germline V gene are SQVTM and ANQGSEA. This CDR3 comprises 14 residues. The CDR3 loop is CSAGDSSRGTEAFF. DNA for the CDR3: TGCAGCGCTGGGGACAGCTCTCGTGGCACTGAAGCTTTCTTT.

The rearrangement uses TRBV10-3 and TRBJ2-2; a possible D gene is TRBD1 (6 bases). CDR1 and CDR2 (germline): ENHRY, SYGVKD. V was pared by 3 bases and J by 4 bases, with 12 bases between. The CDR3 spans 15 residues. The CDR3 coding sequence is TGTGCCATCAGTGACCACAGGGCTGGCACCGGGGAGCTGTTTTTT. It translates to CAISDHRAGTGELFF.

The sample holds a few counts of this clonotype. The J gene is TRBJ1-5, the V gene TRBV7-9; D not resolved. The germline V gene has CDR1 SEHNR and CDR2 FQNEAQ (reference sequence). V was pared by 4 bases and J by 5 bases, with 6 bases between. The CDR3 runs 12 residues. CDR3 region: CASSSQDQPQHF. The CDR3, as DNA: TGTGCCAGCAGCTCGCAGGATCAGCCCCAGCATTTT.